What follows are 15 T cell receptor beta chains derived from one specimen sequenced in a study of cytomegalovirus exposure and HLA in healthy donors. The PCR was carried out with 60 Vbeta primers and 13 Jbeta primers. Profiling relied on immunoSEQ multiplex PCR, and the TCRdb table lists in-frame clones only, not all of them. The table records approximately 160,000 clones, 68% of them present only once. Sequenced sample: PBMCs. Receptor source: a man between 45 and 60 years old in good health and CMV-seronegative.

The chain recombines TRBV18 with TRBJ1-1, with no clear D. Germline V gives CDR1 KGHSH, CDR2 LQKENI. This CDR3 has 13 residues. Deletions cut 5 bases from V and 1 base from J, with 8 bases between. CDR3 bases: TGTGCCAGCTCATTTGGAGGGAACACTGAAGCTTTCTTT. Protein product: CASSFGGNTEAFF.

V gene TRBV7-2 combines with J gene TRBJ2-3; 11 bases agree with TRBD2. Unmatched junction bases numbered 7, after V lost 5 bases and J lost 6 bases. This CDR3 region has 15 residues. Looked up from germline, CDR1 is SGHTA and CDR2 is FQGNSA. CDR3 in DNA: TGTGCCAGCAGCCGGAGACCTAGCGGGGGGGATACGCAGTATTTT. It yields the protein CASSRRPSGGDTQYF.

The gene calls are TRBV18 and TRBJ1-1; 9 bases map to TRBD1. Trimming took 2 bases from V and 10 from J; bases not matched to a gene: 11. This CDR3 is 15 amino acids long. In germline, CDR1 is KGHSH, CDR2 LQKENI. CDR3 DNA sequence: TGTGCCAGCTCACCAGCCGGACAGGGGAATCCCCCAGCTTTCTTT. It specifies CASSPAGQGNPPAFF.

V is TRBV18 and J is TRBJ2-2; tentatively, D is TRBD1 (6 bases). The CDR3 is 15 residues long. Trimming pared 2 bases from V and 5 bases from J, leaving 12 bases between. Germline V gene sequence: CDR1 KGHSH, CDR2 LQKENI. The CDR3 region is CASSPRAGVTGELFF. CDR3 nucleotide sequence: TGTGCCAGCTCACCAAGAGCAGGGGTGACCGGGGAGCTGTTTTTT.

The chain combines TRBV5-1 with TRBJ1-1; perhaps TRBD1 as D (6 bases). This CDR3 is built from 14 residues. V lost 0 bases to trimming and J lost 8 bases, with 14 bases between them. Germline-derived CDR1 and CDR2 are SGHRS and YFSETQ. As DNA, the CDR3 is TGCGCCAGCAGCTTGGGGGGGCAGGGCTTAGAAGCTTTCTTT. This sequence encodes CASSLGGQGLEAFF.

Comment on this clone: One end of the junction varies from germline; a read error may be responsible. The CDR3 nucleotides read TGTGCCAGCAGTGCGGGGGGAATCAGCAATCGGCCCCAGCATTTT. Translation gives CASSAGGISNRPQHF. V usage is TRBV6-5 and J usage is TRBJ1-5, with D possibly matching TRBD1 (5 bases). From germline, CDR1 is MNHEY and CDR2 SVGAGI. This CDR3 comprises 15 residues.

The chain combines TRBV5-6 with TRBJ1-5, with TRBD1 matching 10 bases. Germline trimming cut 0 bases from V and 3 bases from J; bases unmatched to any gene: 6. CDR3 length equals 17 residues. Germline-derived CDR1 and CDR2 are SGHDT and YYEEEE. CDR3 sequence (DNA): TGTGCCAGCAGCTTGGGAGGACAGGGGGGTAACAATCAGCCCCAGCATTTT. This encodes CASSLGGQGGNNQPQHF.

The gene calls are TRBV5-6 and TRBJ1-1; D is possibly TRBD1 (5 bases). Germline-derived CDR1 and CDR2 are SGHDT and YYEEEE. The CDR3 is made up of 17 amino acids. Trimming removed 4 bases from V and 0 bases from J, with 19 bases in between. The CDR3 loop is CASSRNWGGRVNTEAFF. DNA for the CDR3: TGTGCCAGCAGCCGCAATTGGGGCGGCCGGGTGAACACTGAAGCTTTCTTT. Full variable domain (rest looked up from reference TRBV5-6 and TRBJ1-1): DAGVTQSPTHLIKTRGQQVTLRCSPKSGHDTVSWYQQALGQGPQFIFQYYEEEERQRGNFPDRFSGHQFPNYSSELNVNALLLGDSALYLCASSRNWGGRVNTEAFFGQGTRLTVV.

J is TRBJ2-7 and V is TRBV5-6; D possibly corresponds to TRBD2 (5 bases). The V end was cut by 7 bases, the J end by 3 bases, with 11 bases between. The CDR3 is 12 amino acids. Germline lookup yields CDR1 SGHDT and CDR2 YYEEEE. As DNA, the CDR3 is TGTGCCAGCTTCAAGGCGGGCTACGAGCAGTACTTC. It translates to CASFKAGYEQYF.

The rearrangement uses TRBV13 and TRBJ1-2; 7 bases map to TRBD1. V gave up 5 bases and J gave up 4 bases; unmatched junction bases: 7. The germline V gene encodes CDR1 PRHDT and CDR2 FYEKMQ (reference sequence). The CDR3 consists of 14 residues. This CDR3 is CASSGQDKAYGYTF. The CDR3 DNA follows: TGTGCCAGCAGCGGACAGGATAAAGCCTATGGCTACACCTTC.

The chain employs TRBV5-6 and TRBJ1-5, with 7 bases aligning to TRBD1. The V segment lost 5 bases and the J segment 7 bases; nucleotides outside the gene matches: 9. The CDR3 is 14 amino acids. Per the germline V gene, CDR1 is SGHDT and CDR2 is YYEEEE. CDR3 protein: CASRRTGAGQPQHF. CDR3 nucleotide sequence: TGTGCCAGCAGACGAACAGGGGCAGGACAGCCCCAGCATTTT.

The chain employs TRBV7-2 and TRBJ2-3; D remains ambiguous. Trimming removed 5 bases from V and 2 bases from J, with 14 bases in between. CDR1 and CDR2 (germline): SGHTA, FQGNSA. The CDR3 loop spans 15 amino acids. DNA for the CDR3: TGTGCCAGCAGCCCAAAAATGACAAACACAGATACGCAGTATTTT. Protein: CASSPKMTNTDTQYF.

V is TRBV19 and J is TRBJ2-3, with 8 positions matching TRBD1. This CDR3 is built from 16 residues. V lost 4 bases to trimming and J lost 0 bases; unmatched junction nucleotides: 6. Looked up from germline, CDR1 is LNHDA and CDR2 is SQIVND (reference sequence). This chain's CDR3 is CASSTGTGSSTDTQYF. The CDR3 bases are TGTGCCAGTAGTACGGGGACAGGCTCTAGCACAGATACGCAGTATTTT.

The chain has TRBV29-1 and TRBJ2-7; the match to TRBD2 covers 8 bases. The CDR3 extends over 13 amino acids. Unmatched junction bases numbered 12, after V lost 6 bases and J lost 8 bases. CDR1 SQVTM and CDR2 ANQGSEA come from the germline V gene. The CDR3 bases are TGCAGCGTGGCCGGGACTAGGGGCAGGAAGCAGTACTTC. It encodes CSVAGTRGRKQYF.

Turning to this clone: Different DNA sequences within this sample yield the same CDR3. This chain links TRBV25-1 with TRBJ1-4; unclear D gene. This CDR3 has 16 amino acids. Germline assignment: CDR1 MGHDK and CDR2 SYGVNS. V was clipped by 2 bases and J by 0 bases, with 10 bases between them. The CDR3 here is CASSEGNGPTNEKLFF. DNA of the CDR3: TGTGCCAGCAGTGAAGGTAATGGCCCAACTAATGAAAAACTGTTTTTT. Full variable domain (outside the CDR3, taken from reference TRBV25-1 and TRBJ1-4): EADIYQTPRYLVIGTGKKITLECSQTMGHDKMYWYQQDPGMELHLIHYSYGVNSTEKGDLSSESTVSRIRTEHFPLTLESARPSHTSQYLCASSEGNGPTNEKLFFGSGTQLSVL.